These 13 T cell receptor beta chains were sequenced from one sample in a study of blood T cells in healthy people across ages. With a J-beta primer mix and a sample-barcoded 5' primer, a second PCR ran about 7 to 11 cycles. TCRdb ran MiXCR on the 5' RACE reads and lists one entry per CDR3 protein. The sample lists roughly 700,000 distinct CDR3 sequences; 20% to 25% were seen once. The same data also contributed to another study, on T cells of mothers and their children.

Sequences were obtained from blood. All receptors come from a boy aged 10-17 years in good health.

The chain uses TRBV12-3 or TRBV12-4 and TRBJ1-3, with a tentative D call TRBD1 (6 bases). Trimming left V 5 bases short and J 0 bases short, with 14 bases between. The CDR3 totals 16 residues. Here the CDR3 DNA reads TGTGCCAGCAGTCGCATACAGGGTGCCTCTGGAAACACCATATATTTT. This sequence encodes CASSRIQGASGNTIYF.

This rearrangement joins TRBV11-1 to TRBJ2-7; no definite D call. The CDR3 consists of 14 residues. Between the trimmed V and J ends, which lost 5 bases and 4 bases, there was a span of 15 bases. The germline CDR1 and CDR2 sequences are SGHAT and FQDESV (reference sequence). The CDR3 loop reads CASSINWGTYEQYF. The CDR3 DNA is TGTGCCAGCAGCATAAACTGGGGAACTTACGAGCAGTACTTC.

CDR3 sequence: CASSLGGYYGYTF. CDR3 nucleotide sequence: TGTGCCAGCAGCTTGGGCGGTTACTATGGCTACACCTTC. V and J are TRBV7-9 and TRBJ1-2, with D hard to call. V was pared by 3 bases and J by 3 bases, with 8 bases between. The CDR3 is 13 residues long. The germline V gene encodes CDR1 SEHNR and CDR2 FQNEAQ (reference sequence).

The gene calls are TRBV2 and TRBJ2-2, with 9 bases lining up with TRBD2. The CDR3 sequence is 14 residues long. The junction had 2 bases not matched to a gene; V was cut back by 7 bases and J by 2 bases. Germline CDR1 is SNHLY and CDR2 is FYNNEI. The CDR3 bases are TGTGCCAGCAAGGGACTAGCTAACACCGGGGAGCTGTTTTTT. It is translated as CASKGLANTGELFF.

The CDR3 sequence: CASSPGQGTSNEQFF. The CDR3 DNA sequence: TGTGCCAGCAGCCCGGGACAGGGGACGAGCAATGAGCAGTTCTTC. V is TRBV4-2 and J is TRBJ2-5; TRBD1 matches at 10 bases. The tail of the sequence fits TRBJ2-1 better, so the J call may be wrong. This CDR3 contains 15 residues. From germline, CDR1 is LGHNA and CDR2 YNFKEQ.

V gene TRBV20-1 combines with J gene TRBJ2-7; unclear D gene. Trimming took off 6 bases at V and 4 bases at J, with 19 bases between the two ends. CDR1 is DFQATT and CDR2 is SNEGSKA in the germline V gene (reference sequence). The CDR3 has 14 amino acids. CDR3 nucleotide sequence: TGCAGTGCCAGGCCCGCAGAATGGGCATACGAGCAGTACTTC. It codes for CSARPAEWAYEQYF.

The chain links TRBV7-9 to TRBJ2-5; 8 bases agree with TRBD1. In germline, CDR1 is SEHNR, CDR2 FQNEAQ (reference sequence). Trimming took 5 bases from V and 2 from J; bases not matched to a gene: 13. CDR3 length equals 17 residues. For the CDR3, the DNA is TGTGCCAGCAGCCCCAGGGGGTCGACAGGGGATCAAGAGACCCAGTACTTC. Protein product: CASSPRGSTGDQETQYF.

Here the CDR3 reads CSVGTGELFF. The CDR3 coding sequence is TGCAGCGTTGGGACCGGGGAGCTGTTTTTT. The V and J genes are TRBV29-1 and TRBJ2-2; no firm D call. The V gene's germline CDR1 is SQVTM and CDR2 ANQGSEA. The CDR3 is 10 amino acids. Trimming removed 4 bases from V and 5 bases from J, with 2 bases in between.

This clonotype was seen only a few times. The rearrangement joins TRBV3-1 to TRBJ1-2; D remains ambiguous. Germline V gives CDR1 LGHDT, CDR2 YNNKEL (reference sequence). CDR3 size: 12 residues. V gave up 0 bases and J gave up 8 bases, with 7 bases separating them. CDR3 protein: CASSQEASGYTF. The CDR3 DNA is TGTGCCAGCAGCCAAGAGGCAAGCGGCTACACCTTC. The entire variable domain, with the rest obtained from reference TRBV3-1 and TRBJ1-2, is as follows: DTAVSQTPKYLVTQMGNDKSIKCEQNLGHDTMYWYKQDSKKFLKIMFSYNNKELIINETVPNRFSPKSPDKAHLNLHINSLELGDSAVYFCASSQEASGYTFGSGTRLTVV.

This rearrangement joins TRBV9 to TRBJ2-7; D tentatively fits TRBD1 or TRBD2 (6 bases each). Trimming pared 3 bases from V and 7 bases from J, leaving 14 bases between. This CDR3 comprises 13 residues. Germline V lookup: CDR1 SGDLS, CDR2 YYNGEE. The CDR3 DNA is TGTGCCAGCAGCGCGGGGGCCTCGGGGGAGCAGTACTTC. This encodes CASSAGASGEQYF.

This clonotype has more than one count but fewer than ten. The chain links TRBV11-2 to TRBJ2-1, with D hard to call. Germline V gene sequence: CDR1 SGHAT, CDR2 FQNNGV. V lost 6 bases, J lost 9 bases, and 15 bases lay in between. This CDR3 region has 13 residues. For the CDR3, the DNA is TGTGCCAGCAGGCCCCCCGGCGGAATTGAGCAGTTCTTC. Translated, it gives CASRPPGGIEQFF.

This clonotype turned up a few times. The chain has TRBV7-3 and TRBJ1-1; possible D gene TRBD1, 5 bases. V lost 5 bases, J lost 1 base, and 11 bases lay in between. Germline loops: CDR1 SGHTA, CDR2 FQGTGA. The CDR3 extends over 14 amino acids. In nucleotides, the CDR3 is TGTGCCAGCAGCAAAACAGGTCCGAACACTGAAGCTTTCTTT. Residues: CASSKTGPNTEAFF.

The table lists this clonotype with a few counts. One end of the junction is discordant with germline, which a read error may explain. The chain recombines TRBV7-9 with TRBJ1-1, with 7 bases identical to TRBD1. The germline CDR1 and CDR2 sequences are SEHNR and FQNEAQ (reference sequence). This CDR3 is built from 12 residues. CDR3 sequence reads: CASSEEPWDSPF. CDR3 coding DNA: TGTGCCAGCAGCGAAGAACCCTGGGACAGTCCATTT.